Listed below are T cell receptor beta chains from one sample, sequenced in a study of control samples from healthy donors and cancer patients. Sequencing used immunoSEQ multiplex PCR; TCRdb keeps in-frame clones, though not all of them. This sample contains approximately 190,000 clones. The sample was blood. These TCRs come from a woman in her twenties or thirties in good health. CDR3s include the opening cysteine and the closing phenylalanine or tryptophan. D genes are given only for firm matches.

v_gene: TRBV7-2
j_gene: TRBJ1-3
d_gene: NA
CDR3nt: TGTGCCAGCAGCTTAAGAACGGACTCTGGAAACACCATATATTTT
CDR3aa: CASSLRTDSGNTIYF

v_gene: TRBV29-1
j_gene: TRBJ2-1
d_gene: NA
CDR3nt: TGCAGCGTTGGTGGTGGGCGCGGGGAGCAGTTCTTC
CDR3aa: CSVGGGRGEQFF

v_gene: TRBV30
j_gene: TRBJ1-5
d_gene: NA
CDR3nt: TGTGCCTGGAGAGGGCTTGGCAATCAGCCCCAGCATTTT
CDR3aa: CAWRGLGNQPQHF

v_gene: TRBV27
j_gene: TRBJ1-2
d_gene: NA
CDR3nt: TGTGCCAGCAGTTTCACCAACTATGGCTACACCTTC
CDR3aa: CASSFTNYGYTF

v_gene: TRBV4-1
j_gene: TRBJ1-1
d_gene: NA
CDR3nt: TGCGCCAGCAGCCGACGGGACCAAGCTTTCTTT
CDR3aa: CASSRRDQAFF

v_gene: TRBV5-4
j_gene: TRBJ2-3
d_gene: TRBD2
CDR3nt: TGTGCCAGCAGCCCTGGACTAGCGGGGCCGGGGGATACGCAGTATTTT
CDR3aa: CASSPGLAGPGDTQYF

v_gene: TRBV27
j_gene: TRBJ1-5
d_gene: TRBD1
CDR3nt: TGTGCCAGCAGTCCAGGGACAGGGAGAGAGCCCCAGCATTTT
CDR3aa: CASSPGTGREPQHF

v_gene: TRBV3-1/TRBV3-2
j_gene: TRBJ1-2
d_gene: NA
CDR3nt: TGTGCCAGCAGCCTACCCGGGGTCCAAGGCTACACCTTC
CDR3aa: CASSLPGVQGYTF

v_gene: TRBV10-1
j_gene: TRBJ1-6
d_gene: NA
CDR3nt: TGCGCCAGCCGCGGGAGCTCCTATAATTCACCCCTCCACTTT
CDR3aa: CASRGSSYNSPLHF

v_gene: TRBV12-3/TRBV12-4
j_gene: TRBJ2-1
d_gene: TRBD2
CDR3nt: TGTGCCAGCAGTCCTGGGACTAGTCTTGGGCAGTTCTTC
CDR3aa: CASSPGTSLGQFF

v_gene: TRBV6-6
j_gene: TRBJ1-6
d_gene: TRBD1
CDR3nt: TGTGCCAGCAGTTCTGAACTACAGGGGAATTCACCCCTCCACTTT
CDR3aa: CASSSELQGNSPLHF

v_gene: TRBV27
j_gene: TRBJ1-4
d_gene: TRBD1
CDR3nt: TGTGCCAGCAGACCGGACAGGGGTGGGGAAAAACTGTTTTTT
CDR3aa: CASRPDRGGEKLFF

v_gene: TRBV19
j_gene: TRBJ1-5
d_gene: TRBD1
CDR3nt: TGTGCCAGTAGTCCGGACAGGGTTGACAATCAGCCCCAGCATTTT
CDR3aa: CASSPDRVDNQPQHF

v_gene: TRBV9
j_gene: TRBJ1-6
d_gene: TRBD1
CDR3nt: TGTGCCAGCAGCGTACGGGACAGCGACTCACCCCTCCACTTT
CDR3aa: CASSVRDSDSPLHF

v_gene: TRBV18
j_gene: TRBJ1-5
d_gene: NA
CDR3nt: TGTGCCAGCTCACTAGACCAGCATTTT
CDR3aa: CASSLDQHF

v_gene: TRBV7-9
j_gene: TRBJ1-6
d_gene: NA
CDR3nt: TGTGCCAGCAGCCCCCCTTTGCAGTCCAATTCACCCCTCCACTTT
CDR3aa: CASSPPLQSNSPLHF

v_gene: TRBV24-1
j_gene: TRBJ1-1
d_gene: TRBD1
CDR3nt: TGTGCCACCAGTGATCAACGATCGGACAGGGGGCAGCCTAAAAACACTGAAGCTTTCTTT
CDR3aa: CATSDQRSDRGQPKNTEAFF

v_gene: TRBV28
j_gene: TRBJ2-2
d_gene: NA
CDR3nt: TGTGCCAGCAGACTCGGGACTTCCTTTCCTTGGCGTCTGTTTTTT
CDR3aa: CASRLGTSFPWRLFF

v_gene: TRBV21-1
j_gene: TRBJ1-2
d_gene: NA
CDR3nt: TGTGCCAGCAGCAAAGAGACAGGGAATGGCTACACCTTC
CDR3aa: CASSKETGNGYTF

v_gene: TRBV6-2/TRBV6-3
j_gene: TRBJ2-3
d_gene: TRBD1
CDR3nt: TGTGCCAGCAGTTTAGGACAGGAGACAGATACGCAGTATTTT
CDR3aa: CASSLGQETDTQYF

v_gene: TRBV2
j_gene: TRBJ1-1
d_gene: NA
CDR3nt: TGTGCCAGCAGTGCCATGGGTTATTTGGGTGAAGCTTTCTTT
CDR3aa: CASSAMGYLGEAFF

v_gene: TRBV3-1/TRBV3-2
j_gene: TRBJ2-5
d_gene: NA
CDR3nt: TGTGCCAGCAGCCAACAGGGGGGGAAGACCCAGTACTTC
CDR3aa: CASSQQGGKTQYF

v_gene: TRBV7-5
j_gene: TRBJ1-1
d_gene: NA
CDR3nt: TGTGCCAGAAGCCAACCGGACAGGCCGCAGGAAGCTTTCTTT
CDR3aa: CARSQPDRPQEAFF

v_gene: TRBV3-1/TRBV3-2
j_gene: TRBJ2-5
d_gene: NA
CDR3nt: TGTGCCAGCAGTCGCTTGGGCGGGTCGGAGACCCAGTACTTC
CDR3aa: CASSRLGGSETQYF

v_gene: TRBV18
j_gene: TRBJ1-2
d_gene: TRBD1
CDR3nt: TGTGCCAGCTCACCGGACAGGGCGACGATGTATGGCTACACCTTC
CDR3aa: CASSPDRATMYGYTF

v_gene: TRBV4-2
j_gene: TRBJ2-3
d_gene: NA
CDR3nt: TGTGCCAGCAGCCAAACCGACCCCCGGTCAGATACGCAGTATTTT
CDR3aa: CASSQTDPRSDTQYF

v_gene: TRBV30
j_gene: TRBJ1-5
d_gene: NA
CDR3nt: TGTGCCTGGACAGAGAATAGCAATCAGCCCCAGCATTTT
CDR3aa: CAWTENSNQPQHF

v_gene: TRBV20-1
j_gene: TRBJ1-1
d_gene: NA
CDR3nt: TGCAGTGCTAGGGACAATGAAGCTTTCTTT
CDR3aa: CSARDNEAFF

v_gene: TRBV10-3
j_gene: TRBJ1-1
d_gene: NA
CDR3nt: TGTGCCATCAGTGAGCGCGGGGACACTGAAGCTTTCTTT
CDR3aa: CAISERGDTEAFF

v_gene: TRBV3-1/TRBV3-2
j_gene: TRBJ1-5
d_gene: NA
CDR3nt: TGTGCCAGCAGCCAAGTTTACGGCAATTCGCCCCAGCATTTT
CDR3aa: CASSQVYGNSPQHF

v_gene: TRBV5-1
j_gene: TRBJ1-1
d_gene: NA
CDR3nt: TGCGCCAGCAGCTTGTACTGGAACACTGAAGCTTTCTTT
CDR3aa: CASSLYWNTEAFF

v_gene: TRBV6-2/TRBV6-3
j_gene: TRBJ1-5
d_gene: NA
CDR3nt: TGTGCCAGCAGTTCCATCGACCCCAGCGGGGAGCCCCAGCATTTT
CDR3aa: CASSSIDPSGEPQHF

v_gene: TRBV6-6
j_gene: TRBJ1-5
d_gene: TRBD1
CDR3nt: TGTGCCAGCAGTTACTCGGGGCAGGGGGCGAATCAGCCCCAGCATTTT
CDR3aa: CASSYSGQGANQPQHF

v_gene: TRBV4-3
j_gene: TRBJ1-6
d_gene: TRBD1
CDR3nt: TGCGCCAGCAGCGGACGGACAGGGGTTACCAATTCACCCCTCCACTTT
CDR3aa: CASSGRTGVTNSPLHF

v_gene: TRBV11-3
j_gene: TRBJ2-5
d_gene: NA
CDR3nt: TGTGCCAGCAGCTTCGACAGGTTAGAGACCCAGTACTTC
CDR3aa: CASSFDRLETQYF

v_gene: TRBV9
j_gene: TRBJ2-3
d_gene: NA
CDR3nt: TGTGCCAGCAGCGTATTATCCAGCACAGATACGCAGTATTTT
CDR3aa: CASSVLSSTDTQYF

v_gene: TRBV19
j_gene: TRBJ1-2
d_gene: TRBD1
CDR3nt: TGTGCCAGTAGTTTTACAGGGGCTTCTAACTATGGCTACACCTTC
CDR3aa: CASSFTGASNYGYTF

v_gene: TRBV19
j_gene: TRBJ2-2
d_gene: NA
CDR3nt: TGTGCCAGTAGTCTCCAGCGGGCGAACACCGGGGAGCTGTTTTTT
CDR3aa: CASSLQRANTGELFF

v_gene: TRBV4-3
j_gene: TRBJ1-1
d_gene: NA
CDR3nt: TGCGCCAGCTCAGGGGCCTACTACTTGAACACTGAAGCTTTCTTT
CDR3aa: CASSGAYYLNTEAFF

v_gene: TRBV6-6
j_gene: TRBJ2-5
d_gene: NA
CDR3nt: TGTGCCAGCAGTTACTCTAGGGCCGGGAAGGAGACCCAGTACTTC
CDR3aa: CASSYSRAGKETQYF

v_gene: TRBV27
j_gene: TRBJ1-1
d_gene: NA
CDR3nt: TGTGCCAGCAGTTTAGGGGGGAAGGCTGAAGCTTTCTTT
CDR3aa: CASSLGGKAEAFF

v_gene: TRBV7-9
j_gene: TRBJ1-5
d_gene: NA
CDR3nt: TGTGCCAGCAGCTTAGTAGGGGCGACTAATCAGCCCCAGCATTTT
CDR3aa: CASSLVGATNQPQHF

v_gene: TRBV7-2
j_gene: TRBJ1-2
d_gene: TRBD1
CDR3nt: TGTGCCAGCAGCCCTACGACACAGGGGTCCTATGGCTACACCTTC
CDR3aa: CASSPTTQGSYGYTF

v_gene: TRBV12-3/TRBV12-4
j_gene: TRBJ2-1
d_gene: NA
CDR3nt: TGTGCCAGCAGTTCGGGGGCCTACAATGAGCAGTTCTTC
CDR3aa: CASSSGAYNEQFF

v_gene: TRBV5-1
j_gene: TRBJ2-7
d_gene: TRBD1
CDR3nt: TGCGCCAGCAGCCCGGGGACAGAACCCGCCTACGAGCAGTACTTC
CDR3aa: CASSPGTEPAYEQYF

v_gene: TRBV6-1
j_gene: TRBJ1-4
d_gene: NA
CDR3nt: TGTGCCAGCAGTGAAGCGATCACAGGATCTGAAAAACTGTTTTTT
CDR3aa: CASSEAITGSEKLFF

v_gene: TRBV10-1
j_gene: TRBJ2-1
d_gene: TRBD2
CDR3nt: TGCGCCAGCAGTGTCAGCGGGGGGGGCTCTGAGCAGTTCTTC
CDR3aa: CASSVSGGGSEQFF

v_gene: TRBV14
j_gene: TRBJ1-2
d_gene: NA
CDR3nt: TGTGCCAGCAGCCCTTACGTAGGAGGACCCTATGGCTACACCTTC
CDR3aa: CASSPYVGGPYGYTF

v_gene: TRBV6-5
j_gene: TRBJ1-1
d_gene: TRBD1
CDR3nt: TGTGCCAGCAGTTACGGGACAGGTTTGAACACTGAAGCTTTCTTT
CDR3aa: CASSYGTGLNTEAFF

v_gene: TRBV6-5
j_gene: TRBJ1-5
d_gene: NA
CDR3nt: TGTGCCAGCAAGCCCTTGACAGGAAACAATCAGCCCCAGCATTTT
CDR3aa: CASKPLTGNNQPQHF

v_gene: TRBV29-1
j_gene: TRBJ2-2
d_gene: NA
CDR3nt: TGCAGCGTTGAAGAGGGGGCGAACACCGGGGAGCTGTTTTTT
CDR3aa: CSVEEGANTGELFF

v_gene: TRBV4-1
j_gene: TRBJ2-2
d_gene: NA
CDR3nt: TGCGCCAGCAGCCAGCGACAGATATCGAACACCGGGGAGCTGTTTTTT
CDR3aa: CASSQRQISNTGELFF

v_gene: TRBV28
j_gene: TRBJ2-7
d_gene: TRBD1
CDR3nt: TGTGCCAGCATTCCGGGACAGGGGGCCTACGAGCAGTACTTC
CDR3aa: CASIPGQGAYEQYF

v_gene: TRBV6-1
j_gene: TRBJ1-5
d_gene: TRBD1
CDR3nt: TGTGCCAGCAGTGAATCTAGGGGGCCGGGTCAGCCCCAGCATTTT
CDR3aa: CASSESRGPGQPQHF

v_gene: TRBV6-4
j_gene: TRBJ1-1
d_gene: TRBD1
CDR3nt: TGTGCCAGCAGTGACCAACAGGGGGACACTGAAGCTTTCTTT
CDR3aa: CASSDQQGDTEAFF

v_gene: TRBV6-4
j_gene: TRBJ1-1
d_gene: NA
CDR3nt: TGTGCCAGCAGTGACACCAGATTTGCCACTGAAGCTTTCTTT
CDR3aa: CASSDTRFATEAFF

v_gene: TRBV28
j_gene: TRBJ2-5
d_gene: NA
CDR3nt: TGTGCCAGCAGTTTACTGGGCAGGAGGGGAGAGACCCAGTACTTC
CDR3aa: CASSLLGRRGETQYF

v_gene: TRBV29-1
j_gene: TRBJ2-3
d_gene: NA
CDR3nt: TGCAGCGTTGAAACGCCGGGAGAATTACATCCAGATACGCAGTATTTT
CDR3aa: CSVETPGELHPDTQYF

v_gene: TRBV18
j_gene: TRBJ1-1
d_gene: NA
CDR3nt: TGTGCCAGCTCACCATCTTTGGACGGGAACACTGAAGCTTTCTTT
CDR3aa: CASSPSLDGNTEAFF